The sequence of this T cell receptor beta chain was determined in a study of T cells in Graves' hyperthyroidism and ophthalmopathy. Study in general: Initial diagnosis, before any treatment, was when peripheral blood was collected.

Amplification yielded TCR beta CDR3 regions, with RNA transcripts as the source. Researchers ran a first-round RT-PCR on the TCR CDR3 using the HTBI primer set. TCRdb fed the multiplex PCR reads into MiXCR, producing one record per CDR3 protein. This table has about 400,000 distinct CDR3 sequences, approximately 14% appearing once. The CDR3 is 13 amino acids. The V and J ends lost 8 bases and 4 bases respectively, with 11 bases between them. In germline, CDR1 is KGHDR, CDR2 SFDVKD. The V call is TRBV24-1, the J call TRBJ2-1; either TRBD1 or TRBD2 may supply D (5 bases each). The clonotype originates from a woman aged 55-69 years with Graves' ophthalmopathy. The sequenced material came from blood. The CDR3 protein is CATKRDGYNEQFF. DNA of the CDR3: TGTGCCACCAAAAGGGACGGATACAATGAGCAGTTCTTC.